This T cell receptor (beta chain) was obtained from a study of spatial heterogeneity in lung cancer. The overall study: The count of detected beta-chain sequences consistently exceeded that of alpha-chain sequences.

Each TCR cDNA molecule bore a unique molecular identifier. TCRdb reanalysed the 5' RACE reads using MiXCR and keeps one entry per CDR3 protein. This table has more than 65,000 distinct CDR3 sequences, roughly 12% appearing once. Germline CDR1 reads MNHEY; CDR2 reads SVGEGT. The CDR3 spans 14 residues. Trimming took 6 bases from V and 8 from J, leaving 19 bases between them. Time point described: sample taken at primary tumor resection. Tumor, nontumor lung or frozen PBMC supplied whole RNA that was sequenced unsorted. The sequence was obtained from a male donor with early-stage non-small cell lung cancer. V gene TRBV6-2 or TRBV6-3 combines with J gene TRBJ1-1; D is undetermined. Sample: PBMCs, taken at surgery. The CDR3 DNA follows: TGTGCCAGCAGGTCGGGTGACCGGGCCTTAGAAGCTTTCTTT. This codes for CASRSGDRALEAFF.